Reported below is one TCR beta chain. This CDR3 comprises 15 residues. V was trimmed by 2 bases and J by 6 bases, leaving 16 bases between them. Germline CDR1 and CDR2: MDHEN and SYDVKM. In the study's own analysis: Amplification with reference gene primers provided the estimates of nucleated cell counts. Data came from immunoSEQ multiplex PCR; TCRdb stores just in-frame clones and leaves some out. V, J and clone size reflect that table, while D and trimming were determined from the DNA. Seen here are 120,000 or so clones, around 74% observed once, and the top ten hold 6% to 8%. This specimen belongs to a study of blood T cell repertoires in COVID-19.

The gene calls are TRBV28 and TRBJ1-1; perhaps TRBD1 as D (5 bases). Sequenced material: peripheral blood. The sequence was collected from a woman aged 60-70 years with acute or convalescent COVID-19. CDR3 residues: CASSLKGRGGAEAFF. In nucleotides, the CDR3 is TGTGCCAGCAGTTTAAAGGGGCGGGGTGGGGCTGAAGCTTTCTTT.